Following are 16 T cell receptor beta chains from one sample sequenced in a study of shared clonotypes between healthy human individuals. Clones were sequenced by immunoSEQ multiplex PCR, and TCRdb holds only the in-frame ones, with some missing. This sample has about 490,000 clones, with 76% found just once. The sample was PBMCs. Receptor source: a woman aged 40 to 49 in good health. Some clones in this sample may be carry-over from other donors' samples.

About this clone itself: One end of the junction varies from germline; a read error may be responsible. The chain couples TRBV29-1 to TRBJ2-5; TRBD2 matches at 7 bases. Germline CDR1 and CDR2: SQVTM and ANQGSEA. The CDR3 runs to 14 residues. The CDR3 DNA follows: TGCGGCGTTGAATTGCGGGAGAAGGCGGAGACCCAGTACTTC. Translation: CGVELREKAETQYF.

V gene TRBV5-6 combines with J gene TRBJ2-1; D might be TRBD1 or TRBD2, each matching 5 bases. This CDR3 is 16 amino acids long. Deletions cut 3 bases from V and 0 bases from J, with 13 bases between. Per the germline V gene, CDR1 is SGHDT and CDR2 is YYEEEE. The CDR3 sequence is CASSSVGESSYNEQFF. For the CDR3, the DNA is TGTGCCAGCAGCTCGGTGGGGGAGAGCTCCTACAATGAGCAGTTCTTC.

The rearrangement links TRBV27 to TRBJ2-2; unclear D gene. CDR1 MNHEY and CDR2 SMNVEV come from the germline V gene (reference sequence). The CDR3 sequence is 11 residues long. Deletions cut 11 bases from V and 7 bases from J, with 11 bases between. The CDR3 spells CASWTGGELFF. The CDR3, as DNA: TGTGCCTCCTGGACGGGCGGGGAGCTGTTTTTT.

V usage is TRBV29-1 and J usage is TRBJ2-1; D is unclear. Germline CDR1 and CDR2: SQVTM and ANQGSEA. The CDR3 is 13 amino acids. The ends were cut back, 4 bases at V and 3 bases at J, with 10 bases in the middle. CDR3: CSVGAGNYNEQFF. CDR3 sequence (DNA): TGCAGCGTTGGCGCTGGAAACTACAATGAGCAGTTCTTC.

This clone was counted a few times. Distinct nucleotide sequences in the sample also encode this CDR3. The chain joins TRBV2 to TRBJ1-1; unclear D gene. This CDR3 has 12 residues. Germline values: CDR1 SNHLY, CDR2 FYNNEI. The V end lost 3 bases, the J end lost 1 base, and 3 bases lay between the germline ends. The CDR3 DNA reads TGTGCCAGCAGTGAGCAGAACACTGAAGCTTTCTTT. Residues: CASSEQNTEAFF. The full variable domain, rest sourced from reference TRBV2 and TRBJ1-1, is EPEVTQTPSHQVTQMGQEVILRCVPISNHLYFYWYRQILGQKVEFLVSFYNNEISEKSEIFDDQFSVERPDGSNFTLKIRSTKLEDSAMYFCASSEQNTEAFFGQGTRLTVV.

This clone was counted many times. The chain uses TRBV4-1 and TRBJ2-7, with 9 bases matching TRBD2. The V gene's germline CDR1 is MGHRA and CDR2 YSYEKL. The CDR3 loop spans 15 amino acids. Unmatched junction bases numbered 5, after V lost 2 bases and J lost 3 bases. CDR3 region: CASSQLERGDYEQYF. In nucleotides, the CDR3 is TGCGCCAGCAGCCAACTTGAGCGGGGGGACTACGAGCAGTACTTC.

This clone has only one observation. V is TRBV14 and J is TRBJ2-7; 11 bases are a match to TRBD2. J was trimmed by 5 bases and V by 4 bases; bases with no gene match: 4. Germline V gene data show CDR1 as SGHDN and CDR2 as FVKESK. The CDR3 covers 14 residues. The CDR3 DNA reads as TGTGCCAGCAGCCCTAGCGGGAGGTTCAACGAGCAGTACTTC. It encodes CASSPSGRFNEQYF.

The rearrangement links TRBV19 to TRBJ2-5; D remains ambiguous. V lost 1 base to trimming and J lost 2 bases, with 11 bases between them. CDR3 size: 15 residues. Germline V gene data show CDR1 as LNHDA and CDR2 as SQIVND (reference sequence). CDR3 in DNA: TGTGCCAGTAGTATAGGTGCGCAGACGCAAGAGACCCAGTACTTC. Amino acid sequence: CASSIGAQTQETQYF. Supplemented by reference TRBV19 and TRBJ2-5, the full variable domain reads DGGITQSPKYLFRKEGQNVTLSCEQNLNHDAMYWYRQDPGQGLRLIYYSQIVNDFQKGDIAEGYSVSREKKESFPLTVTSAQKNPTAFYLCASSIGAQTQETQYFGPGTRLLVL.

This clone was observed once. This chain connects TRBV4-1 to TRBJ2-3; 7 bases are a match to TRBD2. CDR3 length: 17 amino acids. Losses at the gene ends were 3 bases for V and 0 bases for J; bases not matched to a gene: 9. The V gene's germline CDR1 is MGHRA and CDR2 YSYEKL. Here the CDR3 DNA reads TGCGCCAGCAGCCATAACCTAGCGGCTCTTAGCACAGATACGCAGTATTTT. Translating gives CASSHNLAALSTDTQYF.

CDR3 in amino acids: CASSWGPDSGANVLTF. Written as DNA, the CDR3 is TGTGCCAGCAGTTGGGGACCAGACTCTGGGGCCAACGTCCTGACTTTC. The chain employs TRBV7-2 and TRBJ2-6; perhaps D is TRBD1 or TRBD2 (5 bases each). Trimming took 6 bases from V and 0 from J, leaving 12 bases between them. Per the germline V gene, CDR1 is SGHTA and CDR2 is FQGNSA. The CDR3 runs 16 residues.

The chain combines TRBV5-1 with TRBJ2-6, with 7 bases identical to TRBD1. Germline V gene data show CDR1 as SGHRS and CDR2 as YFSETQ. The CDR3 loop spans 18 amino acids. The trim removed 4 bases at V and 4 bases at J, leaving 14 bases unmatched. CDR3 coding DNA: TGCGCCAGCAGCACATCCGGGACAGTCGGTTCGGGGGCCAACGTCCTGACTTTC. This encodes CASSTSGTVGSGANVLTF. The full variable domain, rest sourced from reference TRBV5-1 and TRBJ2-6, is KAGVTQTPRYLIKTRGQQVTLSCSPISGHRSVSWYQQTPGQGLQFLFEYFSETQRNKGNFPGRFSGRQFSNSRSEMNVSTLELGDSALYLCASSTSGTVGSGANVLTFGAGSRLTVL.

The gene calls are TRBV9 and TRBJ2-3; TRBD2 agrees at 7 bases. The V and J ends lost 3 bases and 9 bases, in that order; junction bases with no gene match: 1. This CDR3 has 11 residues. CDR1 and CDR2 (germline): SGDLS, YYNGEE. The DNA of the CDR3 is TGTGCCAGCAGCGGGGAGGGGACGCAGTATTTT. Its protein is CASSGEGTQYF.

Here the CDR3 DNA reads TGTGCCAGCAGCTTGGGGGGACTAGCGGGAGTTGGGGATACGCAGTATTTT. Translated, it gives CASSLGGLAGVGDTQYF. The chain employs TRBV5-4 and TRBJ2-3; TRBD2 aligns across 14 bases. Germline V gives CDR1 SGHNT, CDR2 YYREEE (reference sequence). After removal of 0 bases from V and 6 bases from J, the junction contained 6 bases not matched to a gene. CDR3 size: 17 residues.

About this clone: Since a much larger clone is just one base distant, this may be a read error. The chain combines TRBV30 with TRBJ1-3; D possibly corresponds to TRBD1 (6 bases). CDR1 and CDR2 (germline): GTSNPN, SVGIG (reference sequence). The CDR3 runs 17 residues. Trimming left V 2 bases short and J 4 bases short, with 21 bases between. The DNA of the CDR3 is TGTGCCTGGAGTAGATTCCGGACAGCCCTATCAGGAAACACCATATATTTT. Encoded protein: CAWSRFRTALSGNTIYF.

The chain has TRBV9 and TRBJ1-2, with D hard to call. V lost 4 bases, J lost 3 bases, and 13 bases lay in between. The CDR3 contains 14 residues. Per the germline V gene, CDR1 is SGDLS and CDR2 is YYNGEE. CDR3: CASSPSSGDYGYTF. The CDR3 coding sequence is TGTGCCAGCAGCCCAAGCTCCGGGGACTATGGCTACACCTTC.

This clone appeared many times. Other nucleotide sequences from this sample produce the same CDR3. The chain employs TRBV5-5 and TRBJ1-6, with D uncertain. This CDR3 is built from 12 residues. CDR1 is SGHKS, CDR2 YYEKEE, per germline (reference sequence). Trimming pared 4 bases from V and 10 bases from J, leaving 9 bases between. Here the CDR3 reads CASSGQNSPLHF. In DNA form, the CDR3 reads TGTGCCAGCAGCGGTCAAAACTCACCCCTCCACTTT.